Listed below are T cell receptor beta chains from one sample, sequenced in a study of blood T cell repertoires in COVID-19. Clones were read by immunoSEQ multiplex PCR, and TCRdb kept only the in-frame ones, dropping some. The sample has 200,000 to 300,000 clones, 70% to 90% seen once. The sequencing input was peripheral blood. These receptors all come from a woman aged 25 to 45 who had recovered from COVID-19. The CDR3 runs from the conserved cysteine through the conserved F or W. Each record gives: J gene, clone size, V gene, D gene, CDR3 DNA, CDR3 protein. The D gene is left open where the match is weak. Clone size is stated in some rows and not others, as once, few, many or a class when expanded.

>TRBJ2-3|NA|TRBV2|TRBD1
TGTGCCAGCAGTTCGGACAGGGGACCCACAGATACGCAGTATTTT
CASSSDRGPTDTQYF
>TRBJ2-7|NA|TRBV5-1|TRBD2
TGCGCCAGCAGTTTTGCTAGCGGGGGATCCTACGAGCAGTACTTC
CASSFASGGSYEQYF
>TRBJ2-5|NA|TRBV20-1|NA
TGCAGTGCTAGGGCCGGGGAGACCCAGTACTTC
CSARAGETQYF
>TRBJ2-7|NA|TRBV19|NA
TGTGCCAGTAGTAGATTAGTGAATGGCGAGCAGTACTTC
CASSRLVNGEQYF
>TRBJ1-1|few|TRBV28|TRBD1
TGTGCCAGCAGTCCAGACAGGGGATGGGCTGAAGCTTTCTTT
CASSPDRGWAEAFF
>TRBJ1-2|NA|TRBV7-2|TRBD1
TGTGCCAGCAGCTTAGTTCCTGGGACAGGGGATGGCTACACCTTC
CASSLVPGTGDGYTF
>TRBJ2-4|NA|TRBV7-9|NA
TGTGCCAGCAGCTCCCTGCGAGCCAAAAACATTCAGTACTTC
CASSSLRAKNIQYF
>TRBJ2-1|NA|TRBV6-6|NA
TGTGCCAGCAGTTCGCACTCGGAGCTAAACAATGAGCAGTTCTTC
CASSSHSELNNEQFF
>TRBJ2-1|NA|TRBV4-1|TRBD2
TGCGCCAGCAGCCACGAACGCGGGACTAGCGGGCCCAATGAGCAGTTCTTC
CASSHERGTSGPNEQFF
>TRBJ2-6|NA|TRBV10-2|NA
TGCGCCAGCAGTGACACTCCTTACAGGACACGTGTCTCTGGGGCCAACGTCCTGACTTTC
CASSDTPYRTRVSGANVLTF
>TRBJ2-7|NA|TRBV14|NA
TGTGCCAGCAGCCAAGGCGCCTCCTGGGAGCAGTACTTC
CASSQGASWEQYF
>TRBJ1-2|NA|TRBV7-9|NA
TGTGCCAGCAGCCCGCCCCCCCCCGGGGGGAAAAATGGCTACACCTTC
CASSPPPPGGKNGYTF